The sequence of this T cell receptor beta chain was determined in a study of T-cell reconstitution after alpha-beta-depleted transplantation in children. Notes on the study in general: Recipient T cells and thymic progenitors that survived were the source of the high TCRbeta diversity seen at day 60 in some patients. Fresh T-cell production supplied most of the T-cell counts and diversity seen one year after transplant.

Trimming shortened V by 2 bases and J by 0 bases, and 6 bases separated the two germline ends. The CDR3 is made up of 14 amino acids. The V gene's germline CDR1 is SGHRS and CDR2 YFSETQ. Unique molecular identifiers were built into the TCRbeta library. TCRdb passed the PCR reads through MiXCR, listing each CDR3 protein once. Of about 900,000 distinct CDR3 sequences listed, 25% to 30% are singletons. This clonotype was seen a few times. Its specificity is unknown. The chain has TRBV5-1 and TRBJ2-4; no reliable D call. The specimen was PBMCs, mostly from graft donor cells, collected 360 days after TCRalphabeta/CD19-depleted stem cell transplant. This TCR was recovered from a boy under three years old who had a stem cell transplant for SCID, so the T cells may come from the graft donor. CDR3 in amino acids: CASSLNTAKNIQYF. DNA for the CDR3: TGCGCCAGCAGCTTAAACACAGCCAAAAACATTCAGTACTTC.